This T cell receptor (beta chain) is from a study of blood T cell repertoires in COVID-19. Turning to the study itself: There were acute and convalescent COVID-19 samples, and they came from the United States, Italy and Spain. T cells, B-cell-depleted T cells, or PBMCs provided the cDNA or gDNA that served as material.

This CDR3 is 13 amino acids long. From germline, CDR1 is ENHRY and CDR2 SYGVKD. V was pared by 6 bases and J by 1 base, with 9 bases between. Per the original methods: From reference gene primer amplification, estimates of nucleated cell counts were derived. Only in-frame clones appear in the TCRdb table, and some are missing; sequencing was by immunoSEQ multiplex PCR. From that table come the V and J calls and clone size; the DNA was used to work out D and trimming. The sample holds 30,000 to 40,000 clones, roughly 91% seen once. This clonotype originated in a man at least 80 years old with acute or convalescent COVID-19. The sample taken for sequencing was peripheral blood. The rearrangement uses TRBV10-3 and TRBJ1-1; D not certain. The CDR3: CAIRWAPNTEAFF. The CDR3 DNA reads as TGTGCCATCAGGTGGGCCCCGAACACTGAAGCTTTCTTT.